Shown below are 13 T cell receptor beta chains from a single sample sequenced in a study of cytomegalovirus exposure and HLA in healthy donors. PCR involved 60 Vbeta and 13 Jbeta primers. TCRdb's table, derived via immunoSEQ multiplex PCR, lists solely in-frame clones and lacks some. The sample lists roughly 180,000 clones, under 85% occurring once. Input material: PBMCs. These receptors were obtained from a male donor in good health and CMV-seronegative.

The chain combines TRBV4-2 with TRBJ2-1; a weak D match, TRBD1 (6 bases). The CDR3 length is 15 residues. Trimming left V 1 base short and J 4 bases short, with 11 bases between. Looked up from germline, CDR1 is LGHNA and CDR2 is YNFKEQ. The CDR3 sequence is CASSQVWQGYNEQFF. The CDR3 bases are TGTGCCAGCAGCCAAGTCTGGCAGGGGTACAATGAGCAGTTCTTC.

The chain employs TRBV5-4 and TRBJ2-7; D not resolved. There are 12 residues in the CDR3. V lost 3 bases to trimming and J lost 4 bases, with 8 bases between them. CDR1 is SGHNT, CDR2 YYREEE, per germline (reference sequence). The CDR3 DNA reads as TGTGCCAGCAGCTCCGGTGCGTACGAGCAGTACTTC. It translates to CASSSGAYEQYF.

The chain joins TRBV19 to TRBJ2-7, with TRBD1 matching 7 bases. The V and J ends lost 5 bases and 3 bases, in that order; junction bases with no gene match: 4. Germline CDR1 and CDR2: LNHDA and SQIVND (reference sequence). The CDR3 is 13 residues long. The DNA of the CDR3 is TGTGCCAGTAGTGATACAGGGGACTACGAGCAGTACTTC. Its protein is CASSDTGDYEQYF.

The chain carries TRBV27 and TRBJ1-3, with 8 bases lining up with TRBD1. Looked up from germline, CDR1 is MNHEY and CDR2 is SMNVEV (reference sequence). The CDR3 consists of 15 residues. V lost 3 bases and J lost 3; bases outside the gene matches: 4. This CDR3 reads CASSFQGAGGNTIYF. CDR3 DNA: TGTGCCAGCAGTTTCCAGGGGGCGGGTGGAAACACCATATATTTT.

This clone was seen once. The CDR3 bases are TGTGCCAGCAGCCAGGCGCAGGGGGAGCCCCAGCATTTT. This translates into CASSQAQGEPQHF. V is TRBV4-2 and J is TRBJ1-5; 7 bases are a match to TRBD1. CDR1 and CDR2 (germline): LGHNA, YNFKEQ. V lost 3 bases, J lost 8 bases, and 4 bases stayed unmatched. This CDR3 contains 13 residues.

Only one count was recorded for this clone. V gene TRBV9 combines with J gene TRBJ2-1; 14 bases are shared with TRBD2. Germline assignment: CDR1 SGDLS and CDR2 YYNGEE. There are 15 residues in the CDR3. The ends lost 2 bases at V and 9 bases at J; junction bases unmatched: 4. DNA of the CDR3: TGTGCCAGCAGCGTGACTAGCGGGGGGGCATTTGAGCAGTTCTTC. This encodes CASSVTSGGAFEQFF.

The V call is TRBV27, the J call TRBJ2-7; D not certain. The germline gives CDR1 MNHEY, CDR2 SMNVEV (reference sequence). The length of the CDR3 is 13 residues. Trimming pared 5 bases from V and 0 bases from J, leaving 8 bases between. The CDR3 sequence is CASSPRSSYEQYF. The CDR3 bases are TGTGCCAGCAGTCCCCGGAGCTCCTACGAGCAGTACTTC.

The chain employs TRBV6-6 and TRBJ2-5; TRBD2 aligns across 8 bases. The CDR3 runs to 15 residues. The J segment lost 2 bases and the V segment lost 5 bases, leaving 7 bases of the junction unmatched. From germline, CDR1 is MNHNY and CDR2 SVGAGI (reference sequence). The CDR3 loop reads CASSPNAGGQETQYF. The CDR3 DNA is TGTGCCAGCAGTCCCAACGCGGGGGGACAAGAGACCCAGTACTTC.

Points on this clone: This specimen includes other DNA sequences encoding the same CDR3. This chain connects TRBV25-1 to TRBJ1-6; 7 nucleotides match TRBD1. Trimming cost V 7 bases and J 6 bases; bases outside gene matches: 6. From germline, CDR1 is MGHDK and CDR2 SYGVNS. The length of the CDR3 is 14 residues. CDR3 sequence (DNA): TGTGCCAGCACTTACAGGGGTGTTAATTCACCCCTCCACTTT. Its translation: CASTYRGVNSPLHF.

The chain recombines TRBV7-2 with TRBJ2-7; the match to TRBD2 covers 10 bases. CDR1 is SGHTA and CDR2 is FQGNSA in the germline V gene. The CDR3 consists of 14 residues. Trimming took 4 bases from V and 6 from J; bases not matched to a gene: 6. The CDR3 loop is CASSSQREGPEQYF. CDR3 nucleotides: TGTGCCAGCAGCTCTCAGCGGGAGGGCCCCGAGCAGTACTTC.

The rearrangement links TRBV7-3 to TRBJ1-3; maybe TRBD1 (6 bases). The V end lost 5 bases, the J end lost 0 bases, and 11 bases lay between the germline ends. The CDR3 length is 15 residues. Germline CDR1 is SGHTA and CDR2 is FQGTGA. The CDR3 reads CASSATGYSGNTIYF. In DNA form, the CDR3 reads TGTGCCAGCAGCGCAACAGGGTACTCTGGAAACACCATATATTTT. The full variable domain, with the rest looked up from reference TRBV7-3 and TRBJ1-3, is GAGVSQTPSNKVTEKGKYVELRCDPISGHTALYWYRQSLGQGPEFLIYFQGTGAADDSGLPNDRFFAVRPEGSVSTLKIQRTERGDSAVYLCASSATGYSGNTIYFGEGSWLTVV.

The V call is TRBV27, the J call TRBJ2-1; the match to TRBD2 covers 11 bases. Losses at the gene ends were 3 bases for V and 6 bases for J; bases not matched to a gene: 4. Germline V gene lookup returns CDR1 MNHEY and CDR2 SMNVEV (reference sequence). The CDR3 has 15 residues. The CDR3 reads CASSFSGGVGNEQFF. The CDR3 DNA sequence: TGTGCCAGCAGTTTTAGCGGGGGGGTCGGCAATGAGCAGTTCTTC.

The chain links TRBV7-6 to TRBJ1-2; 7 bases agree with TRBD1. This CDR3 is built from 14 residues. The junction had 11 bases not matched to a gene; V was cut back by 5 bases and J by 8 bases. In germline, CDR1 is SGHVS, CDR2 FNYEAQ. CDR3 residues: CASSAGDRAGGYTF. The CDR3 region has the DNA TGTGCCAGCAGCGCCGGCGACAGGGCCGGCGGCTACACCTTC. The full variable domain, its missing parts supplied by reference TRBV7-6 and TRBJ1-2, is GAGVSQSPRYKVTKRGQDVALRCDPISGHVSLYWYRQALGQGPEFLTYFNYEAQQDKSGLPNDRFSAERPEGSISTLTIQRTEQRDSAMYRCASSAGDRAGGYTFGSGTRLTVV.